Below are 31 T cell receptor beta chains sequenced from a single sample in a study of metastatic and nonmetastatic thyroid tumors. TCRdb reassembled clones from the PCR reads with MiXCR. The sample yields about 39,000 clones, roughly an eighth seen once. Thyroid surgery had not been preceded by any treatment in any patient. Sequencing input: blood. The receptor source for this set is a male donor with papillary thyroid cancer or a benign thyroid nodule (not recorded which). Some clones in this sample may be carry-over from other donors' samples.

In its sample, this clone was seen a few times. The chain uses TRBV3-1 and TRBJ1-1; D perhaps matches TRBD1 (5 bases). CDR1 is LGHDT, CDR2 YNNKEL, per germline (reference sequence). CDR3 length equals 17 residues. V shed 4 bases and J shed 0 bases, with 18 bases lying between them. CDR3 loop: CASSPRWKGLLNTEAFF. As DNA, the CDR3 is TGTGCCAGCAGCCCCCGATGGAAGGGGTTATTGAACACTGAAGCTTTCTTT.

This clone was picked up many times. The chain couples TRBV7-2 to TRBJ1-1; D is perhaps TRBD1 (5 bases). The CDR3 is made up of 15 amino acids. Germline assignment: CDR1 SGHTA and CDR2 FQGNSA. The V gene lost 5 bases and the J gene lost 10 bases, with 23 bases spanning the gap. The CDR3 spells CASSLNSGSGLGAFF. The CDR3 bases are TGTGCCAGCAGCCTCAATTCAGGGTCAGGTTTAGGAGCTTTCTTT.

This clone occurred a few times. The genes are TRBV3-1 and TRBJ2-5; 8 bases agree with TRBD2. V was clipped by 4 bases and J by 5 bases; unmatched bases: 6. Germline-derived CDR1 and CDR2 are LGHDT and YNNKEL (reference sequence). The CDR3 sequence is 14 residues long. The CDR3 here is CASSRSGSRETQYF. The DNA of the CDR3 is TGTGCCAGCAGCCGGAGCGGGAGTCGGGAGACCCAGTACTTC.

In the case of this clone: The junction and the germline gene differ at one end; a read error may be behind it. The chain links TRBV7-6 to TRBJ2-3; 12 nucleotides align to TRBD2. The CDR3 consists of 15 residues. Germline CDR1 SGHVS, CDR2 FNYEAQ. The CDR3 DNA follows: TGTGTCAGCAGCTGGACTAGCGGGAAGGCATATACGCAGTATTTT. Translating gives CVSSWTSGKAYTQYF.

In this sample, this clone turned up a few times. V usage is TRBV7-6 and J usage is TRBJ2-5; TRBD2 aligns across 12 bases. V shed 5 bases, J shed 7 bases, and the junction held 11 bases outside the gene matches. The CDR3 has 16 amino acids. Germline CDR1 and CDR2: SGHVS and FNYEAQ. The CDR3: CASSNRLAGEGGTQYF. CDR3 nucleotide sequence: TGTGCCAGCAGCAACCGACTAGCGGGAGAGGGGGGGACCCAGTACTTC.

The rearrangement uses TRBV5-1 and TRBJ2-7, with 12 bases matching TRBD2. With 4 bases clipped from V and 2 bases from J, the junction kept 16 bases outside the gene matches. The CDR3 is 19 amino acids. Germline CDR1 and CDR2: SGHRS and YFSETQ. Here the CDR3 DNA reads TGCGCCAGCAGCCCCAAAGCTTTCCAGACTAGCGGGAGCCCCTACGAGCAGTACTTC. Translating gives CASSPKAFQTSGSPYEQYF.

This clone came up many times. This chain connects TRBV19 to TRBJ2-1, with D tentatively TRBD2 (5 bases). CDR1 LNHDA and CDR2 SQIVND come from the germline V gene (reference sequence). Trimming pared 5 bases from V and 5 bases from J, leaving 10 bases between. The CDR3 has 13 residues. The CDR3 nucleotides read TGTGCCAGTAGTTCAGGACTTCACAATGAGCAGTTCTTC. This encodes CASSSGLHNEQFF. Drawing the rest from reference TRBV19 and TRBJ2-1, the complete variable domain is DGGITQSPKYLFRKEGQNVTLSCEQNLNHDAMYWYRQDPGQGLRLIYYSQIVNDFQKGDIAEGYSVSREKKESFPLTVTSAQKNPTAFYLCASSSGLHNEQFFGPGTRLTVL.

This clone was recorded many times. This chain uses TRBV19 with TRBJ2-1; D tentatively reads TRBD1 or TRBD2 (5 bases each). With 9 bases removed from V and 16 bases from J, the gap between germline ends came to 22 bases. In germline, CDR1 is LNHDA, CDR2 SQIVND (reference sequence). CDR3 length: 12 amino acids. The CDR3 bases are TGTGCCAGCTCTCAAAGGGACCGACCTCGCTTCTTC. Translated, it gives CASSQRDRPRFF.

This clone was seen repeatedly, ten times or more. A read error may account for a junction end that differs from germline. The chain joins TRBV13 to TRBJ2-1; 12 nucleotides align to TRBD2. This CDR3 is built from 19 residues. The V gene's germline CDR1 is PRHDT and CDR2 FYEKMQ (reference sequence). The DNA of the CDR3 is TGTGCCAGCAGCGTAGGCCCCCCGGGACTAGCGGGCTCTTACAATGAGCAGTTCTTC. Protein sequence: CASSVGPPGLAGSYNEQFF.

This clone was seen repeatedly, ten times or more. The chain has TRBV10-3 and TRBJ1-1; D unresolved. CDR3 size: 11 residues. The germline V gene has CDR1 ENHRY and CDR2 SYGVKD. Trimming left V 6 bases short and J 3 bases short, with 5 bases between. The CDR3 here is CAIRRDTEAFF. Here the CDR3 DNA reads TGTGCCATCAGGCGGGACACTGAAGCTTTCTTT.

This clone was detected only a few times. The junction does not match germline at one end; this may be a read error. The V call is TRBV6-1, the J call TRBJ2-1; D remains unclear. This CDR3 is built from 13 residues. Germline V gene data show CDR1 as MNHNS and CDR2 as SASEGT. CDR3 residues: CAGSPPVHNEQFF. For the CDR3, the DNA is TGTGCCGGCAGTCCTCCGGTACACAATGAGCAGTTCTTC.

J is TRBJ1-1 and V is TRBV6-2 or TRBV6-3; D is ambiguous. The CDR3 has 15 residues. The germline V gene encodes CDR1 MNHEY and CDR2 SVGEGT. V lost 2 bases, J lost 4 bases, and 14 bases lay in between. The CDR3 region is CASSYQIYRSTEAFF. CDR3 coding DNA: TGTGCCAGCAGTTACCAAATTTATCGGAGCACTGAAGCTTTCTTT.

About this clone: This may be a read error: a much more frequent sequence differs by one nucleotide. The V and J genes are TRBV14 and TRBJ2-3; D remains ambiguous. The germline V gene has CDR1 SGHDN and CDR2 FVKESK. The CDR3 consists of 17 residues. The CDR3 DNA follows: TGTGCCAGCAGCCAAGACAGCGCAGCTTCCAGCACATATACGCAGTATTTT. This codes for CASSQDSAASSTYTQYF.

This clone was counted ten times or more. The V and J genes are TRBV4-1 and TRBJ2-5, with 7 bases that match TRBD1. The CDR3 runs to 16 residues. Per the germline V gene, CDR1 is MGHRA and CDR2 is YSYEKL. The ends lost 1 base at V and 2 bases at J; junction bases unmatched: 7. The CDR3 DNA is TGCGCCAGCAGCCAAGGAAGGGGGCTCCCTCAAGAGACCCAGTACTTC. The encoded protein is CASSQGRGLPQETQYF.

By share of the sample, this clone is medium-sized (0.01 to 0.1%). The rearrangement uses TRBV28 and TRBJ1-2; TRBD1 aligns across 10 bases. V lost 3 bases to trimming and J lost 6 bases; unmatched junction nucleotides: 1. Germline CDR1 reads MDHEN; CDR2 reads SYDVKM. CDR3 length: 13 amino acids. CDR3: CASSFGQGDGYTF. CDR3 sequence (DNA): TGTGCCAGCAGTTTTGGACAGGGGGATGGCTACACCTTC.

This clone was seen only a few times. The rearrangement uses TRBV6-1 and TRBJ2-7; a weak D match, TRBD2 (5 bases). The CDR3 length is 14 residues. Germline-derived CDR1 and CDR2 are MNHNS and SASEGT. V lost 6 bases and J lost 2, with 14 bases in between. The CDR3 loop reads CASRTKVTTYEQYF. CDR3 nucleotides: TGTGCCAGCAGGACTAAGGTGACTACCTACGAGCAGTACTTC.

Concerning this clone itself: A much larger clonotype is one base distant, so this may be a read error. V gene TRBV7-2 combines with J gene TRBJ1-1; TRBD1 matches 7 bases. Germline V gene data show CDR1 as SGHTA and CDR2 as FQGNSA. The CDR3 totals 14 residues. J lost 6 bases, V lost 6 bases, and 10 bases had no gene match. The CDR3 is CASRGQVSAAEAFF. CDR3 nucleotides: TGTGCCAGCAGAGGACAGGTGTCGGCGGCTGAAGCTTTCTTT.

This clone was seen repeatedly, ten times or more. This chain joins TRBV19 and TRBJ2-7, with TRBD1 matching over 7 bases. CDR3 length: 13 residues. V shed 10 bases and J 7 bases; nucleotides not matched to a gene: 13. Germline assignment: CDR1 LNHDA and CDR2 SQIVND (reference sequence). DNA of the CDR3: TGTGCCACAAAGACCGGGACAGAAAAGGAGCAGTACTTC. It yields the protein CATKTGTEKEQYF.

This clone was seen at least ten times. J is TRBJ1-6 and V is TRBV7-8; TRBD1 matches 9 bases. Germline values: CDR1 SGHVS, CDR2 FQNEAQ. The junction had 1 base not matched to a gene; V was cut back by 0 bases and J by 1 base. This CDR3 is built from 17 residues. CDR3: CASSLAGTGSYNSPLHF. Here the CDR3 DNA reads TGTGCCAGCAGCTTAGCCGGGACAGGGTCCTATAATTCACCCCTCCACTTT.

This clone was seen at least ten times. The chain uses TRBV6-2 or TRBV6-3 and TRBJ1-1; D call uncertain. The CDR3 covers 13 residues. In germline, CDR1 is MNHEY, CDR2 SVGEGT. V was cut by 4 bases and J by 4 bases, with 10 bases left in between. CDR3 protein: CASSLELFTEAFF. The CDR3 coding sequence is TGTGCCAGCAGTTTAGAGCTTTTCACTGAAGCTTTCTTT.

The chain joins TRBV20-1 to TRBJ2-3, with 9 positions matching TRBD1. CDR3 length: 19 amino acids. The V gene end was trimmed by 0 bases and the J gene end by 4 bases; junction bases not matched to a gene: 17. Germline V gene lookup returns CDR1 DFQATT and CDR2 SNEGSKA (reference sequence). The CDR3 loop is CSAREARNSRDRAADTQYF. As DNA, the CDR3 is TGCAGTGCTAGAGAAGCGAGAAATTCGAGGGACAGGGCGGCAGATACGCAGTATTTT.

This clone was counted at least ten times. The same CDR3 arises from other DNA sequences in this sample as well. The chain joins TRBV12-5 to TRBJ1-1; D unresolved. Germline CDR1 reads LGHNT; CDR2 reads FRNRAP. The CDR3 is 16 amino acids. Trimming left V 3 bases short and J 4 bases short, with 18 bases between. CDR3 nucleotide sequence: TGTGCTAGTGGTTTACCCCGGGATAACCCGCGCACTGAAGCTTTCTTT. It encodes CASGLPRDNPRTEAFF.

A word on this clone: This could be a read error, since a much larger clone is one nucleotide away. The V call is TRBV11-1, the J call TRBJ2-1, with TRBD2 as a possible D gene (5 bases). V was shortened by 5 bases and J by 4 bases, with 21 bases between the two germline ends. Germline V CDR1 and CDR2: SGHAT, FQDESV (reference sequence). This CDR3 region has 17 residues. As DNA, the CDR3 is TGTGCCAGCAGCCAGCGGCGTGGGGTTGGCAGATACAATGAGCAGTTCTTC. It encodes CASSQRRGVGRYNEQFF.

The sample holds a few counts of this clone. The chain carries TRBV2 and TRBJ2-5, with 8 nucleotides matching TRBD1. The CDR3 consists of 12 residues. V was clipped by 6 bases and J by 3 bases; unmatched bases: 0. Germline CDR1 is SNHLY and CDR2 is FYNNEI. The CDR3 loop reads CASRGQEETQYF. CDR3 DNA sequence: TGTGCCAGCAGGGGACAGGAAGAGACCCAGTACTTC.

This clone occurred many times. The J gene is TRBJ2-5, the V gene TRBV9; 10 bases are shared with TRBD1. V trimming: 3 bases; J trimming: 4 bases; junction bases outside the gene matches: 0. The CDR3 extends over 13 amino acids. From germline, CDR1 is SGDLS and CDR2 YYNGEE. CDR3 residues: CASSGDRGETQYF. For the CDR3, the DNA is TGTGCCAGCAGCGGGGACAGGGGAGAGACCCAGTACTTC.

The table lists this clone with many counts. At the DNA level, this CDR3 is encoded by other sequences in the same sample as well. V usage is TRBV7-2 and J usage is TRBJ2-5, with D perhaps matching TRBD1 (5 bases). CDR1 and CDR2 from the germline V gene are SGHTA and FQGNSA. The V end was cut by 5 bases, the J end by 1 base, with 11 bases between. The CDR3 sequence is 14 residues long. The CDR3 DNA is TGTGCCAGCAGCCAGGGTGGCGTCCAAGAGACCCAGTACTTC. It encodes CASSQGGVQETQYF.

This chain uses TRBV5-1 with TRBJ1-1; unclear D gene. V lost 5 bases and J lost 5, with 16 bases in between. Per the germline V gene, CDR1 is SGHRS and CDR2 is YFSETQ. The CDR3 totals 14 residues. CDR3 DNA: TGCGCCAGCAGTTCGAATGCAGGTTTGACTGAAGCTTTCTTT. This sequence encodes CASSSNAGLTEAFF.

This clone was observed at least ten times. The CDR3 DNA follows: TGTGCCAGCAGTTTAATAGTGGGCCTAGCGGGAGTCGGAACCGGGGAGCTGTTTTTT. Translated, it gives CASSLIVGLAGVGTGELFF. The chain joins TRBV28 to TRBJ2-2; TRBD2 matches at 10 bases. CDR1 is MDHEN, CDR2 SYDVKM, per germline. V was clipped by 2 bases and J by 5 bases; unmatched bases: 14. There are 19 residues in the CDR3.

This clone was seen a handful of times. This chain links TRBV7-9 with TRBJ2-7, with D tentatively TRBD1 or TRBD2 (5 bases each). V was shortened by 4 bases and J by 4 bases, with 8 bases between the two germline ends. Germline V gene data show CDR1 as SEHNR and CDR2 as FQNEAQ (reference sequence). The CDR3 extends over 12 amino acids. CDR3 nucleotide sequence: TGTGCCAGCAGCTGGGACGTGTACGAGCAGTACTTC. It translates to CASSWDVYEQYF.

V and J are TRBV30 and TRBJ1-6; a weak D match, TRBD1 (6 bases). Germline V lookup: CDR1 GTSNPN, CDR2 SVGIG (reference sequence). The CDR3 length is 16 residues. Deletions cut 7 bases from V and 3 bases from J, with 19 bases between. CDR3 coding DNA: TGTGCCTACCGGGAAATACAGGGAAGCTATAATTCACCCCTCCACTTT. This codes for CAYREIQGSYNSPLHF.

Comments on this clone: This clone may be a read error of a much larger clone one base away. The chain recombines TRBV18 with TRBJ2-7, with 7 bases aligning to TRBD1. Germline CDR1 reads KGHSH; CDR2 reads LQKENI. With V trimmed by 3 bases and J by 6 bases, 11 bases remained unmatched. This CDR3 has 15 residues. The CDR3 DNA sequence: TGTGCCAGCTCACCTACTCGACAGGGAGCCGGCGAGCAGTACTTC. It encodes CASSPTRQGAGEQYF. The full variable domain, rest sourced from reference TRBV18 and TRBJ2-7, is NAGVMQNPRHLVRRRGQEARLRCSPMKGHSHVYWYRQLPEEGLKFMVYLQKENIIDESGMPKERFSAEFPKEGPSILRIQQVVRGDSAAYFCASSPTRQGAGEQYFGPGTRLTVT.